One sample yielded the 29 T cell receptor beta chains listed below, sequenced in a study of blood T cell repertoires in COVID-19. Profiling relied on immunoSEQ multiplex PCR, and the TCRdb table lists in-frame clones only, not all of them. The sample lists about 68,000 clones, 88% occurring once. Sequenced material: peripheral blood. The receptors derive from a human donor in a cohort sampled during active COVID-19.

The chain employs TRBV2 and TRBJ2-7; D is uncertain. The CDR3 has 15 residues. Germline V gives CDR1 SNHLY, CDR2 FYNNEI. Trimming removed 6 bases at V and 2 bases at J, with 17 bases between. The CDR3 coding sequence is TGTGCCAGCAGGTACCGAGTGCGATCCGCCTACGAGCAGTACTTC. Amino acids: CASRYRVRSAYEQYF.

This clone was observed a single time. The genes are TRBV7-9 and TRBJ1-1; 9 nucleotides line up with TRBD1. The CDR3 extends over 17 amino acids. Germline CDR1 SEHNR, CDR2 FQNEAQ (reference sequence). V shed 5 bases, J shed 8 bases, and the junction held 18 bases outside the gene matches. CDR3 coding DNA: TGTGCCAGCAGCGTAGGCAACCGGGACAGGGTCGCCCTAGAAGCTTTCTTT. Translation: CASSVGNRDRVALEAFF. The entire variable domain, with the rest obtained from reference TRBV7-9 and TRBJ1-1, is as follows: DTGVSQNPRHKITKRGQNVTFRCDPISEHNRLYWYRQTLGQGPEFLTYFQNEAQLEKSRLLSDRFSAERPKGSFSTLEIQRTEQGDSAMYLCASSVGNRDRVALEAFFGQGTRLTVV.

The chain uses TRBV5-1 and TRBJ2-3, with 13 bases fitting TRBD2. From germline, CDR1 is SGHRS and CDR2 YFSETQ. With V trimmed by 3 bases and J by 3 bases, 16 bases remained unmatched. The CDR3 sequence is 20 residues long. In DNA form, the CDR3 reads TGCGCCAGCAGCTGGGGGGGACTAGCGGGGCTACAACTGCGGACAGATACGCAGTATTTT. It specifies CASSWGGLAGLQLRTDTQYF. Together with reference TRBV5-1 and TRBJ2-3, the CDR3 gives the full variable domain: KAGVTQTPRYLIKTRGQQVTLSCSPISGHRSVSWYQQTPGQGLQFLFEYFSETQRNKGNFPGRFSGRQFSNSRSEMNVSTLELGDSALYLCASSWGGLAGLQLRTDTQYFGPGTRLTVL.

This rearrangement joins TRBV18 to TRBJ2-2, with D unclear. Germline V gene sequence: CDR1 KGHSH, CDR2 LQKENI. The CDR3 is 15 residues long. V gave up 5 bases and J gave up 0 bases, with 10 bases separating them. This chain's CDR3 is CASSSRTSNTGELFF. Written as DNA, the CDR3 is TGTGCCAGCTCATCTAGAACCTCGAACACCGGGGAGCTGTTTTTT.

The genes are TRBV27 and TRBJ2-5; TRBD1 agrees at 7 bases. Germline V lookup: CDR1 MNHEY, CDR2 SMNVEV (reference sequence). The CDR3 runs 14 residues. J gave up 4 bases and V 2 bases, and 4 bases lay outside the gene matches. This CDR3 is CASSLTGARETQYF. CDR3 sequence (DNA): TGTGCCAGCAGTTTAACAGGGGCGCGAGAGACCCAGTACTTC.

In its sample, this clone was seen a few times. V and J are TRBV6-5 and TRBJ1-2; the D is unclear. The CDR3 has 15 amino acids. CDR1 and CDR2 (germline): MNHEY, SVGAGI. V shed 0 bases and J shed 6 bases, with 14 bases lying between them. The CDR3 DNA reads TGTGCCAGCAGTTACTCGAACATTCAAAGTGATGGCTACACCTTC. Protein sequence: CASSYSNIQSDGYTF.

The J gene is TRBJ2-7, the V gene TRBV5-1; D ambiguous. CDR1 SGHRS and CDR2 YFSETQ come from the germline V gene. V was cut by 7 bases and J by 0 bases, with 14 bases left in between. CDR3 length: 14 amino acids. The DNA for the CDR3 is TGCGCCAGCCGGGTGGGTACCAGCTCCTACGAGCAGTACTTC. It encodes CASRVGTSSYEQYF.

The rearrangement links TRBV7-2 to TRBJ1-5; weak D call: TRBD1 (5 bases). The CDR3 is 15 amino acids. Germline CDR1 SGHTA, CDR2 FQGNSA. Trimming removed 1 base at V and 6 bases at J, with 13 bases between. The CDR3 bases are TGTGCCAGCAGCTTAGGGGCAGGGATAAGTCAGCCCCAGCATTTT. It specifies CASSLGAGISQPQHF.

The chain employs TRBV28 and TRBJ1-4, with a weak D call TRBD1 (5 bases). CDR1 is MDHEN, CDR2 SYDVKM, per germline. Trimming took off 6 bases at V and 6 bases at J, with 8 bases between the two ends. This CDR3 spans 12 amino acids. DNA of the CDR3: TGTGCCAGCAGGACAGCTGATGAAAAACTGTTTTTT. It codes for CASRTADEKLFF.

This clone occurred once. This chain links TRBV5-1 with TRBJ2-7, with TRBD2 as a possible D gene (7 bases). The CDR3 consists of 16 residues. V dropped 3 bases and J dropped 3 bases, with 19 bases sitting between them. Germline-derived CDR1 and CDR2 are SGHRS and YFSETQ. CDR3 bases: TGCGCCAGCAGCTCGGGGGCTAGCGGATCCTACTACGAGCAGTACTTC. Encoded protein: CASSSGASGSYYEQYF.

The chain uses TRBV18 and TRBJ2-1; 8 bases are a match to TRBD1. Per germline, CDR1 KGHSH and CDR2 LQKENI. The CDR3 has 17 amino acids. Unmatched junction bases numbered 9, after V lost 3 bases and J lost 2 bases. The CDR3 here is CASSPYLQGGTYNEQFF. Here the CDR3 DNA reads TGTGCCAGCTCACCTTACCTACAGGGGGGCACCTACAATGAGCAGTTCTTC.

In its sample, this clone was seen a few times. The CDR3 sequence: CASSLPPGEQYF. The DNA for the CDR3 is TGTGCCAGCAGTCTCCCTCCGGGCGAGCAGTACTTC. The chain couples TRBV27 to TRBJ2-7; D is uncertain. Trimming stripped 5 bases from V and 6 bases from J, with 11 bases between. CDR3 length: 12 residues. The V gene's germline CDR1 is MNHEY and CDR2 SMNVEV (reference sequence).

The J gene is TRBJ1-2, the V gene TRBV5-1; 8 bases map to TRBD1. Germline assignment: CDR1 SGHRS and CDR2 YFSETQ. There are 14 residues in the CDR3. Trimming took 4 bases from V and 3 from J; bases not matched to a gene: 5. CDR3 amino acids: CASSPGQAHYGYTF. The DNA for the CDR3 is TGCGCCAGCAGCCCGGGACAGGCCCACTATGGCTACACCTTC.

The rearrangement joins TRBV7-2 to TRBJ1-2; no firm D call. The germline V gene has CDR1 SGHTA and CDR2 FQGNSA. V lost 2 bases, J lost 0 bases, and 4 bases lay in between. CDR3 size: 13 residues. The CDR3 loop is CASSLSANYGYTF. The DNA of the CDR3 is TGTGCCAGCAGCTTATCAGCTAACTATGGCTACACCTTC.

The chain joins TRBV5-1 to TRBJ2-5, with TRBD2 matching over 11 bases. CDR1 SGHRS and CDR2 YFSETQ come from the germline V gene. The CDR3 totals 14 residues. V shed 5 bases, J shed 4 bases, and the junction held 4 bases outside the gene matches. CDR3 bases: TGCGCCAGCAGAATAGCGGGGGGGCCAGAGACCCAGTACTTC. Encoded protein: CASRIAGGPETQYF.

The V call is TRBV18, the J call TRBJ1-5, with 10 nucleotides matching TRBD1. This CDR3 is 15 amino acids long. CDR1 is KGHSH, CDR2 LQKENI, per germline. With 5 bases clipped from V and 1 base from J, the junction kept 2 bases outside the gene matches. The CDR3 nucleotides are TGTGCCAGCTCAAGACAGGGGGCGAGCAATCAGCCCCAGCATTTT. Translation: CASSRQGASNQPQHF.

This clone was counted a single time. The rearrangement joins TRBV29-1 to TRBJ2-1; the D gene is possibly TRBD2 (5 bases). V was cut by 7 bases and J by 7 bases, with 26 bases left in between. Germline V gene sequence: CDR1 SQVTM, CDR2 ANQGSEA. The CDR3 runs to 16 residues. The DNA of the CDR3 is TGCAGCGCCCTTGGGAGCCGGCGTCTCCTTACGAATGAGCAGTTCTTC. It specifies CSALGSRRLLTNEQFF.

The chain joins TRBV27 to TRBJ2-7, with 10 positions matching TRBD1. This CDR3 is 15 amino acids long. Germline-derived CDR1 and CDR2 are MNHEY and SMNVEV (reference sequence). V was clipped by 6 bases and J by 1 base; unmatched bases: 6. The CDR3 is CASSTTGGASYEQYF. The CDR3 nucleotides read TGTGCCAGCAGCACGACAGGGGGCGCTTCCTACGAGCAGTACTTC.

This sequence joins TRBV6-4 and TRBJ2-2; TRBD2 matches at 12 bases. The CDR3 sequence is 15 residues long. V lost 6 bases, J lost 6 bases, and 5 bases stayed unmatched. In germline, CDR1 is MRHNA, CDR2 SNTAGT. This CDR3 is CASSPGLAGPGELFF. The CDR3 region has the DNA TGTGCCAGCAGCCCCGGACTAGCGGGACCCGGGGAGCTGTTTTTT.

On this clone itself: A read error may produce the germline difference seen at one junction end. This chain links TRBV7-7 with TRBJ2-7, with 9 bases aligning to TRBD1. The CDR3 consists of 14 residues. CDR1 is SSHAT and CDR2 is FNYEAQ in the germline V gene (reference sequence). CDR3 protein: CASSLDRGSFEQYF. Here the CDR3 DNA reads TGTGCTAGCAGCTTAGACAGGGGGTCGTTCGAGCAGTACTTC.

V gene TRBV18 combines with J gene TRBJ1-2; tentatively, D is TRBD1 (6 bases). The CDR3 loop spans 15 amino acids. Deletions cut 6 bases from V and 0 bases from J, with 14 bases between. The germline V gene has CDR1 KGHSH and CDR2 LQKENI. The CDR3 DNA sequence: TGTGCCAGCTCTACTGACAGGACGGCTAACTATGGCTACACCTTC. Its protein product is CASSTDRTANYGYTF.

The chain carries TRBV5-1 and TRBJ1-5, with D possibly matching TRBD1 (5 bases). The CDR3 has 15 residues. V lost 0 bases, J lost 1 base, and 8 bases lay in between. Germline CDR1 reads SGHRS; CDR2 reads YFSETQ. This CDR3 reads CASSLEAGSNQPQHF. In nucleotides, the CDR3 is TGCGCCAGCAGCTTGGAGGCAGGGAGCAATCAGCCCCAGCATTTT.

CDR3 residues: CASSLSDRSTNEKLFF. The CDR3 DNA sequence: TGTGCCAGCAGCCTCTCTGACAGGTCAACTAATGAAAAACTGTTTTTT. V and J are TRBV4-2 and TRBJ1-4; D possibly corresponds to TRBD1 (6 bases). V dropped 4 bases and J dropped 0 bases, with 12 bases sitting between them. The CDR3 sequence is 16 residues long. The germline V gene has CDR1 LGHNA and CDR2 YNFKEQ.

The V gene is TRBV18, the J gene TRBJ2-1; the match to TRBD1 covers 9 bases. Germline V CDR1 and CDR2: KGHSH, LQKENI. The CDR3 is 15 residues long. V was pared by 3 bases and J by 5 bases, with 5 bases of the junction left unmatched. This CDR3 reads CASSPGQGLDNEQFF. The CDR3 nucleotides read TGTGCCAGCTCACCGGGACAGGGACTCGACAATGAGCAGTTCTTC.

This sequence joins TRBV2 and TRBJ1-2; 7 positions agree with TRBD1. V was pared by 3 bases and J by 8 bases, with 9 bases of the junction left unmatched. From germline, CDR1 is SNHLY and CDR2 FYNNEI. The CDR3 consists of 14 residues. Here the CDR3 reads CASSEAYRGYGYTF. The CDR3 nucleotides read TGTGCCAGCAGTGAGGCTTACAGGGGTTACGGCTACACCTTC.

The chain has TRBV5-1 and TRBJ2-3, with TRBD2 matching 9 bases. The V segment lost 0 bases and the J segment 1 base; nucleotides outside the gene matches: 0. The CDR3 totals 15 residues. Germline CDR1 and CDR2: SGHRS and YFSETQ. For the CDR3, the DNA is TGCGCCAGCAGCTTGGGGACTAGCGGCACAGATACGCAGTATTTT. It specifies CASSLGTSGTDTQYF.

This clone was counted a few times. This chain joins TRBV7-8 and TRBJ2-1, with 9 bases aligning to TRBD2. V shed 5 bases, J shed 7 bases, and the junction held 6 bases outside the gene matches. This CDR3 is 14 amino acids long. Looked up from germline, CDR1 is SGHVS and CDR2 is FQNEAQ. The CDR3 loop is CASSRGLALNEQFF. DNA of the CDR3: TGTGCCAGCAGCCGAGGACTAGCGTTAAATGAGCAGTTCTTC.

This clone appeared a few times. The chain joins TRBV29-1 to TRBJ2-6, with no clear D. Germline-derived CDR1 and CDR2 are SQVTM and ANQGSEA. The germline V and J ends were trimmed by 4 bases and 0 bases, with 4 bases remaining between them. The CDR3 has 13 amino acids. This CDR3 is CSVGASGANVLTF. As DNA, the CDR3 is TGCAGCGTTGGAGCCTCTGGGGCCAACGTCCTGACTTTC.

As for this clone: Its ends do not fully match the called genes, so a read error is possible. This CDR3 reads CASSLPGPTYGQYF. The CDR3 DNA reads TGTGCCAGCAGTCTACCCGGTCCTACCTACGGGCAGTACTTC. The chain has TRBV27 and TRBJ2-7; D remains ambiguous. This CDR3 is 14 amino acids long. Germline V gives CDR1 MNHEY, CDR2 SMNVEV (reference sequence).